What follows are 16 T cell receptor beta chains derived from one specimen sequenced in a study of cytomegalovirus exposure and HLA in healthy donors. Both 60 Vbeta primers and 13 Jbeta primers went into the PCR. Sequencing was performed with immunoSEQ multiplex PCR; in TCRdb, only in-frame clones are kept and a portion is missing. The sample lists around 100,000 clones; roughly 77% were seen once. Sequenced sample: PBMCs. These receptors were taken from a woman aged 50 to 60 in good health and CMV-seropositive.

V usage is TRBV6-6 and J usage is TRBJ1-1; D remains unclear. V lost 7 bases to trimming and J lost 0 bases, with 6 bases between them. This CDR3 contains 12 residues. The germline V gene has CDR1 MNHNY and CDR2 SVGAGI (reference sequence). CDR3 protein: CASTELNTEAFF. CDR3 nucleotide sequence: TGTGCCAGCACCGAGTTGAACACTGAAGCTTTCTTT.

V and J are TRBV6-4 and TRBJ1-6; TRBD1 matches at 10 bases. CDR1 and CDR2 from the germline V gene are MRHNA and SNTAGT. CDR3 length: 15 residues. With V trimmed by 6 bases and J by 9 bases, 8 bases remained unmatched. The CDR3 protein is CASSSETGGLSPLHF. The DNA for the CDR3 is TGTGCCAGCAGCTCCGAGACAGGGGGCCTTTCACCCCTCCACTTT.

The chain employs TRBV7-8 and TRBJ2-5; maybe TRBD2 (5 bases). CDR3 length equals 14 residues. CDR1 is SGHVS, CDR2 FQNEAQ, per germline. The ends were cut back, 5 bases at V and 0 bases at J, with 10 bases in the middle. In DNA form, the CDR3 reads TGTGCCAGCAGCCCCCCGGAGGACCAAGAGACCCAGTACTTC. Its translation: CASSPPEDQETQYF.

The chain couples TRBV14 to TRBJ2-1; TRBD2 matches 7 bases. Looked up from germline, CDR1 is SGHDN and CDR2 is FVKESK. Trimming removed 0 bases from V and 2 bases from J; junction bases left unmatched: 10. The length of the CDR3 is 18 residues. CDR3 region: CASSQDLGTIQAYNEQFF. In nucleotides, the CDR3 is TGTGCCAGCAGCCAAGATCTTGGGACTATCCAGGCCTACAATGAGCAGTTCTTC. The whole variable domain, remainder taken from reference TRBV14 and TRBJ2-1, is EAGVTQFPSHSVIEKGQTVTLRCDPISGHDNLYWYRRVMGKEIKFLLHFVKESKQDESGMPNNRFLAERTGGTYSTLKVQPAELEDSGVYFCASSQDLGTIQAYNEQFFGPGTRLTVL.

This chain connects TRBV13 to TRBJ2-7; 11 bases line up with TRBD1. Germline V lookup: CDR1 PRHDT, CDR2 FYEKMQ (reference sequence). After removal of 5 bases from V and 2 bases from J, the junction contained 8 bases not matched to a gene. The CDR3 has 16 amino acids. CDR3 coding DNA: TGTGCCAGCAGCACAGGACAGGGGGCGCTCGCCTACGAGCAGTACTTC. Translated, it gives CASSTGQGALAYEQYF.

V usage is TRBV19 and J usage is TRBJ1-2; the D is unclear. Germline V CDR1 and CDR2: LNHDA, SQIVND (reference sequence). The length of the CDR3 is 15 residues. V was shortened by 2 bases and J by 4 bases, with 14 bases between the two germline ends. CDR3 bases: TGTGCCAGTAGTATAACCCCCGGGAGACCCTATGGCTACACCTTC. This codes for CASSITPGRPYGYTF.

The J gene is TRBJ1-5, the V gene TRBV5-4; D unclear. V lost 4 bases to trimming and J lost 9 bases, with 11 bases between them. This CDR3 has 12 amino acids. The V gene's germline CDR1 is SGHNT and CDR2 YYREEE (reference sequence). The CDR3 spells CASSLDRGPQHF. The CDR3 DNA is TGTGCCAGCAGCCTCGATCGGGGGCCCCAGCATTTT.

This clone showed up just a few times. The rearrangement uses TRBV19 and TRBJ1-5; 9 bases align to TRBD1. Germline V lookup: CDR1 LNHDA, CDR2 SQIVND (reference sequence). This CDR3 comprises 16 residues. The J segment lost 7 bases and the V segment lost 5 bases, leaving 12 bases of the junction unmatched. The CDR3 sequence: CASSGQGSSAKQPQHF. The CDR3 DNA is TGTGCCAGTAGTGGACAGGGGTCCTCGGCCAAACAGCCCCAGCATTTT.

The V gene is TRBV10-3, the J gene TRBJ1-2; D gene uncertain. There are 14 residues in the CDR3. Deletions cut 0 bases from V and 2 bases from J, with 7 bases between. Germline CDR1 is ENHRY and CDR2 is SYGVKD. The DNA of the CDR3 is TGTGCCATCAGTGAGTCCCAGGCAAACTATGGCTACACCTTC. It codes for CAISESQANYGYTF.

The V and J genes are TRBV13 and TRBJ1-1; TRBD1 aligns across 8 bases. The CDR3 covers 16 residues. Germline lookup yields CDR1 PRHDT and CDR2 FYEKMQ (reference sequence). V was pared by 1 base and J by 5 bases, with 9 bases of the junction left unmatched. The CDR3 reads CASSLDRSQGATEAFF. CDR3 coding DNA: TGTGCCAGCAGCTTAGATCGTAGCCAGGGGGCGACTGAAGCTTTCTTT.

This clone occurred once. The chain has TRBV2 and TRBJ2-1, with D maybe TRBD1 (6 bases). The germline V and J ends were trimmed by 6 bases and 5 bases, with 20 bases remaining between them. The CDR3 is made up of 16 amino acids. Germline CDR1 reads SNHLY; CDR2 reads FYNNEI. For the CDR3, the DNA is TGTGCCAGCAGCAAGAGTGGGGGCGAGTACAACAATGAGCAGTTCTTC. Its translation: CASSKSGGEYNNEQFF.

Comments on this clone: A junction boundary mismatches the germline segment, possibly from a read error. The chain couples TRBV5-6 to TRBJ2-5, with a tentative D call TRBD1 (5 bases). CDR1 SGHDT and CDR2 YYEEEE come from the germline V gene. CDR3 length equals 14 residues. CDR3 DNA: TGTGCCAGCAGCTTGGTGGACATACAAGGGACCCAGTACTTC. It specifies CASSLVDIQGTQYF.

V gene TRBV30 combines with J gene TRBJ2-7; D is undetermined. In germline, CDR1 is GTSNPN, CDR2 SVGIG (reference sequence). The CDR3 has 11 residues. Trimming cost V 2 bases and J 3 bases, with 5 bases left between them. Written as DNA, the CDR3 is TGTGCCTGGAGTCCGGGCTACGAGCAGTACTTC. Its protein is CAWSPGYEQYF.

A note on this clone: Within the sample, other DNA sequences also encode this same CDR3. The chain uses TRBV7-2 and TRBJ2-1, with TRBD2 matching over 10 bases. Trimming at V came to 4 bases and at J to 4 bases, leaving 4 bases not matched to a gene. This CDR3 region has 15 residues. CDR1 and CDR2 (germline): SGHTA, FQGNSA. The CDR3 sequence is CASSSTSGQYNEQFF. In DNA form, the CDR3 reads TGTGCCAGCAGCTCGACTAGCGGGCAATACAATGAGCAGTTCTTC.

The chain couples TRBV9 to TRBJ2-7; D is ambiguous. CDR3 length: 12 residues. The V and J ends lost 0 bases and 3 bases respectively, with 4 bases between them. The germline gives CDR1 SGDLS, CDR2 YYNGEE. CDR3 DNA sequence: TGTGCCAGCAGCGTAGACAGCTACGAGCAGTACTTC. It encodes CASSVDSYEQYF.

This chain links TRBV7-6 with TRBJ2-3, with 8 bases identical to TRBD2. With V trimmed by 3 bases and J by 4 bases, 6 bases remained unmatched. The CDR3 sequence is 15 residues long. CDR1 is SGHVS, CDR2 FNYEAQ, per germline. The CDR3 protein is CASSFSGGVADTQYF. The CDR3 nucleotides read TGTGCCAGCAGCTTTTCGGGGGGGGTGGCAGATACGCAGTATTTT.